This note documents a single T cell receptor (beta chain) sequence. The ends lost 5 bases at V and 7 bases at J; junction bases unmatched: 8. Germline assignment: CDR1 MGHDK and CDR2 SYGVNS. The CDR3 runs to 16 residues. The protocol was immunoSEQ multiplex PCR, while the TCRdb copy is restricted to in-frame clones and leaves out a portion. The sample carries approximately 62,000 clones, over 80% recorded once. This entry comes from a study of blood T cell repertoires in COVID-19. About the study: Sources were T cells, B-cell-depleted T cells, or PBMCs; the material itself was cDNA or gDNA.

Sample: peripheral blood. The source is a human donor with active COVID-19. The donor label of this sample is uncertain. V gene TRBV25-1 combines with J gene TRBJ2-1; TRBD2 matches 13 bases. CDR3 in DNA: TGTGCCAGCAGTTCCGGGACTAGCGGGAAGAGTAATGAGCAGTTCTTC. The encoded protein is CASSSGTSGKSNEQFF.